This TCR beta chain was profiled in a study of cytomegalovirus exposure and HLA in healthy donors. Study-wide context: About 80 million unique TCRs from HLA-typed donors made up an early data release. Study-level results: TCR beta V segments were, for the most part, productive about 87% or about 30% of the time in an earlier analysis.

The PCR had 60 Vbeta and 13 Jbeta primers. Original processing notes: Among the unique TCR beta chains that a later analysis counted, about 85 million in all, 10 million to 11 million were shared. Clones were read by immunoSEQ multiplex PCR, and TCRdb kept only the in-frame ones, dropping some. Clone size and the V and J calls come from that table; the DNA yielded D and trimming. The sample comprises roughly 200,000 clones, around four fifths of which are singletons, and approximately 0.62% rests with the top ten. Germline-derived CDR1 and CDR2 are SGHRS and YFSETQ. The CDR3 contains 17 residues. V was trimmed by 0 bases and J by 4 bases, leaving 17 bases between them. As for this clone: Its antigen is undetermined.

The specimen sequenced was PBMCs. The TCR comes from a woman aged 40 to 49 in good health and CMV-seronegative. The genes are TRBV5-1 and TRBJ1-5; D is perhaps TRBD1 (6 bases). Written as DNA, the CDR3 is TGCGCCAGCAGCTTGGAGGGGGGCGGGGGGCCAAATCAGCCCCAGCATTTT. Translated: CASSLEGGGGPNQPQHF.